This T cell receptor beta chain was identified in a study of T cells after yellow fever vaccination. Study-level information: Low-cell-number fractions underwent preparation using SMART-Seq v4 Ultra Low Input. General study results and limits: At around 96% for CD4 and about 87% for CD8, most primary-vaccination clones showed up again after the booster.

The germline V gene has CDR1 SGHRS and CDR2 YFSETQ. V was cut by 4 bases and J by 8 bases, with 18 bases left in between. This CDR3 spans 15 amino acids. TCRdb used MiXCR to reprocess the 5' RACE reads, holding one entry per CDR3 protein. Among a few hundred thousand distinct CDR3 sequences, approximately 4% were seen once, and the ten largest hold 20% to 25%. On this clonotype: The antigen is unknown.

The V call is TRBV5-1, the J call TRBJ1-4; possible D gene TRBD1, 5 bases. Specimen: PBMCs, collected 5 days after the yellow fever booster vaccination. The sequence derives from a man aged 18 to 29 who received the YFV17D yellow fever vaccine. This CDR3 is CASSPGATVGEKLFF. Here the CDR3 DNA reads TGCGCCAGCAGCCCCGGAGCGACAGTTGGAGAAAAACTGTTTTTT.